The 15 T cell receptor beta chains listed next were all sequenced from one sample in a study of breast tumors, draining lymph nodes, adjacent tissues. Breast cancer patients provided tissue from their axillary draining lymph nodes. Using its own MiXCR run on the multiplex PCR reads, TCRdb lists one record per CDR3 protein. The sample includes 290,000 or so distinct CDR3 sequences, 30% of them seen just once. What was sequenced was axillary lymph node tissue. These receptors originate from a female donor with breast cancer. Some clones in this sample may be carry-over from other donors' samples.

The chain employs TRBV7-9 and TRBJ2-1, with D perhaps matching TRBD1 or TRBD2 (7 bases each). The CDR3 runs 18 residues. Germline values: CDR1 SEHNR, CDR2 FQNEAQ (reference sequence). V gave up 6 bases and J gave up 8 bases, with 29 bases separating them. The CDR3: CASSAGQGGRGGCDEQFF. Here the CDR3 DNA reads TGTGCCAGCAGTGCGGGGCAGGGGGGACGCGGGGGCTGCGATGAGCAGTTCTTC.

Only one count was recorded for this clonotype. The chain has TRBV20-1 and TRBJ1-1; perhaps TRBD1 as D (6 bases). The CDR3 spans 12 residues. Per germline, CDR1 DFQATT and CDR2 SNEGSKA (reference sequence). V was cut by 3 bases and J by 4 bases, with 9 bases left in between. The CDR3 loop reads CSASNRATEAFF. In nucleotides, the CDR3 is TGCAGTGCTAGTAACAGGGCCACTGAAGCTTTCTTT.

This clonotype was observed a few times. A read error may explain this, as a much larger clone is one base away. The CDR3 reads CASSLQGRVSGQHF. The CDR3 region has the DNA TGTGCCAGCAGCTTGCAGGGGCGGGTCAGTGGGCAGCATTTT. The chain links TRBV5-6 to TRBJ1-5, with D perhaps matching TRBD1 (6 bases). The V end was cut by 1 base, the J end by 13 bases, with 18 bases between. CDR1 and CDR2 (germline): SGHDT, YYEEEE. The CDR3 consists of 14 residues. The full variable domain, completed using reference TRBV5-6 and TRBJ1-5, is DAGVTQSPTHLIKTRGQQVTLRCSPKSGHDTVSWYQQALGQGPQFIFQYYEEEERQRGNFPDRFSGHQFPNYSSELNVNALLLGDSALYLCASSLQGRVSGQHFGDGTRLSIL.

CDR3: CASSSWDSPYEQYF. The CDR3 region has the DNA TGTGCCAGCAGCTCTTGGGACAGCCCCTACGAGCAGTACTTC. The chain couples TRBV7-8 to TRBJ2-7, with TRBD1 matching over 7 bases. Germline-derived CDR1 and CDR2 are SGHVS and FQNEAQ. V lost 4 bases, J lost 2 bases, and 5 bases stayed unmatched. The CDR3 is made up of 14 amino acids.

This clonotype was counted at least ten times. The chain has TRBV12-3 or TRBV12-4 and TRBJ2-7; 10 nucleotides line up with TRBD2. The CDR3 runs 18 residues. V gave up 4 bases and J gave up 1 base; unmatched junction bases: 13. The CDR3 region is CASSSTGLAGERSYEQYF. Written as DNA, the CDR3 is TGTGCCAGCAGTTCGACTGGTCTAGCGGGAGAGAGGTCCTACGAGCAGTACTTC.

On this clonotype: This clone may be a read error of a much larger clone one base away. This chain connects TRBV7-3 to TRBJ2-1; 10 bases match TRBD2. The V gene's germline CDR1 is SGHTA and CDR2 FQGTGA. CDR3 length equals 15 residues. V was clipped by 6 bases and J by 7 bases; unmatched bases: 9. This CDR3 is CASSLAGEPSNEQFF. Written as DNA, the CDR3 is TGTGCCAGCAGTCTAGCGGGAGAGCCATCTAATGAGCAGTTCTTC.

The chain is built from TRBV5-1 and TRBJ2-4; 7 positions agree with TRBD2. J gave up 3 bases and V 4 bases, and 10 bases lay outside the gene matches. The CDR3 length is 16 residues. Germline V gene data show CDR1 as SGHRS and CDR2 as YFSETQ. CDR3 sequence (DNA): TGCGCCAGCAGCCTCGGGGGAGGGGAGTACAAAAACATTCAGTACTTC. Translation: CASSLGGGEYKNIQYF.

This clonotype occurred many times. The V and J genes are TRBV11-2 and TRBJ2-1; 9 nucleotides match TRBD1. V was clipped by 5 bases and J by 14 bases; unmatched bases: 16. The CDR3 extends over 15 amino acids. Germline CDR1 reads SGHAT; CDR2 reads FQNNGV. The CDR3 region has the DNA TGTGCCAGCAGCCCGATACAGGGGGCGAATCCGACAGAGTTCTTC. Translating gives CASSPIQGANPTEFF.

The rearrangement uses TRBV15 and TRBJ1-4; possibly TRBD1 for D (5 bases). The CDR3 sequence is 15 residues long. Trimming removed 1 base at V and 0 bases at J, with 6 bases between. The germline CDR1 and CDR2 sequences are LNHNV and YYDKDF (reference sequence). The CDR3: CATSRGGATNEKLFF. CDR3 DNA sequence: TGTGCCACCAGCAGAGGGGGCGCAACTAATGAAAAACTGTTTTTT.

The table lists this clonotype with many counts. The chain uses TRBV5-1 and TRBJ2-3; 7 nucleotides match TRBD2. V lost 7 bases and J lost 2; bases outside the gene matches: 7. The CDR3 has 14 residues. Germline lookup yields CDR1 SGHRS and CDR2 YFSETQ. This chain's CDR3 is CASLREQATDTQYF. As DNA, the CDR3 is TGCGCCAGCCTGCGGGAGCAGGCCACAGATACGCAGTATTTT. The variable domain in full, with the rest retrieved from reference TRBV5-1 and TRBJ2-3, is KAGVTQTPRYLIKTRGQQVTLSCSPISGHRSVSWYQQTPGQGLQFLFEYFSETQRNKGNFPGRFSGRQFSNSRSEMNVSTLELGDSALYLCASLREQATDTQYFGPGTRLTVL.

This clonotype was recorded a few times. CDR3 loop: CASSQNPTGTDTQYF. CDR3 sequence (DNA): TGTGCCAGCTCACAGAACCCAACAGGGACAGATACGCAGTATTTT. The V call is TRBV18, the J call TRBJ2-3; a weak D match, TRBD1 (6 bases). Germline CDR1 reads KGHSH; CDR2 reads LQKENI. There are 15 residues in the CDR3. Trimming cost V 4 bases and J 3 bases, with 14 bases left between them.

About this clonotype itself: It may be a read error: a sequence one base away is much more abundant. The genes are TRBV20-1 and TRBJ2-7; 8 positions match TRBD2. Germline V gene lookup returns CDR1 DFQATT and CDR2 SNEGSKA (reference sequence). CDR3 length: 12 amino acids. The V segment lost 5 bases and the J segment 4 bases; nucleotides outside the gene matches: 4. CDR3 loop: CSAGSSGYEQYF. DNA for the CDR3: TGCAGTGCTGGTTCTAGCGGGTACGAGCAGTACTTC.

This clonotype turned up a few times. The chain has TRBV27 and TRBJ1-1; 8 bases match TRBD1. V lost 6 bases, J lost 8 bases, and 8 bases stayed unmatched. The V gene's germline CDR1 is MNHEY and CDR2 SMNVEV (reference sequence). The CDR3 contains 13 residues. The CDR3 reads CASRRTGTGEAFF. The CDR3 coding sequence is TGTGCCAGCAGGCGAACCGGGACAGGAGAAGCTTTCTTT.

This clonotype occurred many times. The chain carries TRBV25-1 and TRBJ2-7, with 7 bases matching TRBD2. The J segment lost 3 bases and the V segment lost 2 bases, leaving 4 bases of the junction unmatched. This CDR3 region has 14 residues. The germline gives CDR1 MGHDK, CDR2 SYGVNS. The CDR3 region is CASSEGGRRYEQYF. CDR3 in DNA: TGTGCCAGCAGTGAAGGCGGGAGACGCTACGAGCAGTACTTC.

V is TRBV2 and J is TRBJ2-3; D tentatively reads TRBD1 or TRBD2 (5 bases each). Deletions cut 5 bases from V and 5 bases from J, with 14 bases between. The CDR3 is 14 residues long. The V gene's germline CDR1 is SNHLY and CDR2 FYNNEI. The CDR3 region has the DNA TGTGCCAGCAGTTCGGGGCAGTGGGGAGATACGCAGTATTTT. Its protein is CASSSGQWGDTQYF.